This entry lists 8 T cell receptor beta chains sequenced from one sample in a study of spatial heterogeneity in lung cancer. Regarding time point: sample taken at primary tumor resection. One entry per CDR3 protein, called by TCRdb with MiXCR from the 5' RACE reads. The sample includes roughly 80,000 distinct CDR3 sequences, under 8.5% seen only once; the top ten take 6.8%. This specimen was PBMCs, taken at surgery. The receptor source for this set is a male donor with early-stage non-small cell lung cancer.

The chain recombines TRBV7-3 with TRBJ2-6, with D unclear. Germline-derived CDR1 and CDR2 are SGHTA and FQGTGA. The CDR3 totals 17 residues. Trimming pared 0 bases from V and 0 bases from J, leaving 9 bases between. DNA of the CDR3: TGTGCCAGCAGCTTAACGAAGAGCAACTCTGGGGCCAACGTCCTGACTTTC. Residues: CASSLTKSNSGANVLTF.

This clonotype was counted between two and nine times. V and J are TRBV27 and TRBJ1-6; TRBD1 matches 12 bases. The CDR3 spans 17 residues. V shed 5 bases and J 8 bases; nucleotides not matched to a gene: 10. The V gene's germline CDR1 is MNHEY and CDR2 SMNVEV (reference sequence). The CDR3 DNA is TGTGCCAGCAGTCCGCCTCCGGGACAGGGGGCCTATTCACCCCTCCACTTT. Protein sequence: CASSPPPGQGAYSPLHF.

This clonotype was found many times. The CDR3 DNA is TGTGCCAGCAGCCCCCGACTAGCGGTGAGCACAGATACGCAGTATTTT. It is translated as CASSPRLAVSTDTQYF. The V gene is TRBV4-2, the J gene TRBJ2-3, with 9 bases identical to TRBD2. CDR3 length: 16 residues. V dropped 4 bases and J dropped 0; count of bases not matched to a gene: 5. Germline CDR1 is LGHNA and CDR2 is YNFKEQ.

This clonotype was counted between two and nine times. The chain joins TRBV7-2 to TRBJ1-5; 7 bases are a match to TRBD1. CDR3 length: 14 amino acids. The germline V gene has CDR1 SGHTA and CDR2 FQGNSA. The V gene end was trimmed by 7 bases and the J gene end by 3 bases; junction bases not matched to a gene: 6. The CDR3 DNA reads as TGTGCCAGCACCCTGACAGGGAACAATCAGCCCCAGCATTTT. Its translation: CASTLTGNNQPQHF.

This clonotype was counted many times. The genes are TRBV21-1 and TRBJ2-7. TRBV21-1 is recorded as a pseudogene. This CDR3 is built from 13 residues. This chain's CDR3 is CASSKVGTSKQYF. The CDR3 nucleotides read TGTGCCAGCAGCAAAGTAGGAACCTCCAAGCAGTACTTC.

This clonotype was recorded a few times. CDR3 loop: CASSQKVNTGELFF. CDR3 DNA sequence: TGTGCCAGCAGCCAGAAGGTGAACACCGGGGAGCTGTTTTTT. The chain joins TRBV3-1 to TRBJ2-2; no firm D call. There are 14 residues in the CDR3. Germline loops: CDR1 LGHDT, CDR2 YNNKEL (reference sequence). V gave up 3 bases and J gave up 1 base, with 6 bases separating them.

Ten or more counts support this clonotype. The CDR3 is CSARDGARGIDQPQHF. The CDR3 nucleotides are TGCAGTGCTAGAGATGGGGCGAGGGGAATCGATCAGCCCCAGCATTTT. The chain recombines TRBV20-1 with TRBJ1-5; D may be TRBD1 (5 bases). The CDR3 has 16 amino acids. V was shortened by 0 bases and J by 5 bases, with 17 bases between the two germline ends. The germline V gene has CDR1 DFQATT and CDR2 SNEGSKA (reference sequence).

This clonotype was detected only a few times. The J gene is TRBJ1-1, the V gene TRBV4-1; the D is unclear. Trimming stripped 0 bases from V and 3 bases from J, with 8 bases between. The CDR3 extends over 14 amino acids. CDR1 and CDR2 (germline): MGHRA, YSYEKL. This CDR3 reads CASSQEGGYTEAFF. The DNA for the CDR3 is TGCGCCAGCAGCCAAGAAGGAGGGTACACTGAAGCTTTCTTT.